Listed below are T cell receptor beta chains from one sample, sequenced in a study of cytomegalovirus exposure and HLA in healthy donors. Method: immunoSEQ multiplex PCR; TCRdb's copy keeps in-frame clones and lacks some. The repertoire holds about 150,000 clones, with over 60% as singletons. The material sequenced was PBMCs. All receptors derive from a man aged 40-50 years in good health and CMV-seropositive. Both conserved end residues are part of each CDR3. A D gene is named only where the DNA matches it firmly.

D: -
V: TRBV9
J: TRBJ1-5
CDR3: CASSGTGKHQPQHF

D: -
V: TRBV19
J: TRBJ1-5
CDR3: CASQDSPVSQPQHF

D: -
V: TRBV15
J: TRBJ1-4
CDR3: CATSRDGESVRKLFF

D: TRBD1
V: TRBV5-4
J: TRBJ2-5
CDR3: CASSWLGGREETQYF

D: TRBD2
V: TRBV19
J: TRBJ2-7
CDR3: CASNSQGGSSYEQYF

D: -
V: TRBV27
J: TRBJ1-2
CDR3: CASSSADRRYGYTF

D: TRBD1
V: TRBV10-1
J: TRBJ2-7
CDR3: CASSELPGQGQDEQYF

D: -
V: TRBV27
J: TRBJ1-4
CDR3: CASLGGGEKLFF

D: -
V: TRBV7-5
J: TRBJ2-5
CDR3: CARSPRRTGRLEETQYF

D: -
V: TRBV9
J: TRBJ1-2
CDR3: CASSVSVVGEGGYTF

D: -
V: TRBV6-5
J: TRBJ1-2
CDR3: CASSYRGTRYTF

D: TRBD1
V: TRBV7-9
J: TRBJ2-1
CDR3: CASSLHWDREEEQFF

D: -
V: TRBV28
J: TRBJ1-3
CDR3: CASSFGGYGNTIYF

D: -
V: TRBV7-7
J: TRBJ2-2
CDR3: CASSLLARKFNTGELFF

D: -
V: TRBV7-3
J: TRBJ2-7
CDR3: CASRPRRGFLALTYEQYF

D: -
V: TRBV30
J: TRBJ2-1
CDR3: CAWSVRNEQFF

D: -
V: TRBV5-1
J: TRBJ2-3
CDR3: CASSSNGQPTTDTQYF

D: -
V: TRBV19
J: TRBJ2-3
CDR3: CASSKGGMRTDTQYF

D: -
V: TRBV12-2
J: TRBJ2-2
CDR3: CASRLPVGTPGELFF

D: -
V: TRBV28
J: TRBJ1-5
CDR3: CASSLGGARSNQPQHF

D: -
V: TRBV7-6
J: TRBJ2-7
CDR3: CASSLGGTSYEQYF

D: TRBD1
V: TRBV10-3
J: TRBJ1-5
CDR3: CAISESGTENQPQHF

D: -
V: TRBV5-1
J: TRBJ1-1
CDR3: CASSSRILGGPTEAFF

D: -
V: TRBV4-2
J: TRBJ1-5
CDR3: CASSQDYVGHFNQPQHF

D: -
V: TRBV7-3
J: TRBJ1-2
CDR3: CASSLKGRVGGYTF

D: -
V: TRBV18
J: TRBJ1-5
CDR3: CASSPQGVRPPNNQPQHF

D: -
V: TRBV6-1
J: TRBJ1-3
CDR3: CASTVSGNTIYF

D: -
V: TRBV6-1
J: TRBJ1-1
CDR3: CASSEAHGSWQEAFF

D: -
V: TRBV10-1
J: TRBJ2-7
CDR3: CASSEYRATGEQYF

D: -
V: TRBV18
J: TRBJ2-6
CDR3: CASTPNRSGANVLTF

D: TRBD2
V: TRBV29-1
J: TRBJ2-1
CDR3: CSVEPRLAGNNEQFF

D: -
V: TRBV19
J: TRBJ2-1
CDR3: CASSKRSYNEQFF

D: -
V: TRBV14
J: TRBJ2-7
CDR3: CASSLIATGEQYF

D: TRBD1
V: TRBV7-9
J: TRBJ2-2
CDR3: CASSPGDRWTGELFF

D: TRBD1
V: TRBV5-4
J: TRBJ1-2
CDR3: CASSLRTGGNGYTF

D: -
V: TRBV7-2
J: TRBJ1-3
CDR3: CASSFRFAGNTIYF

D: -
V: TRBV7-9
J: TRBJ2-7
CDR3: CSSSLDSVRGREYF

D: -
V: TRBV29-1
J: TRBJ1-5
CDR3: CSVLDSNQPQHF

D: TRBD2
V: TRBV5-1
J: TRBJ2-3
CDR3: CASSSRTSGSQTLHQYF

D: TRBD2
V: TRBV2
J: TRBJ2-1
CDR3: CASKGLDSYNEQFF

D: -
V: TRBV5-6
J: TRBJ1-1
CDR3: CASSLEPSGSEAFF

D: TRBD1
V: TRBV19
J: TRBJ1-5
CDR3: CASSQTGGHNQPQHF

D: -
V: TRBV6-5
J: TRBJ1-5
CDR3: CASKGGRNQPQHF

D: -
V: TRBV7-3
J: TRBJ2-7
CDR3: CASSLEGRGSEQYF

D: TRBD2
V: TRBV9
J: TRBJ2-5
CDR3: CASSVGLTSGEVRGTQYF